The rows below give T cell receptor beta chains drawn from one sample of a study of blood T cell repertoires in COVID-19. Measured with immunoSEQ multiplex PCR; TCRdb has only the in-frame clones, and not every one. The sample includes 95,000 to 150,000 clones, about 87% of them seen just once. The material sequenced was peripheral blood. The receptors derive from a woman aged 45-65 years with acute or convalescent COVID-19. The conserved cysteine and the conserved F or W are not part of the CDR3 here. Each record gives: CDR3 protein, V gene.

cdr3_aa: ASSLGSSGSYNEQF; v_call: TRBV13
cdr3_aa: ASKGGAGYNSPLH; v_call: TRBV6-5
cdr3_aa: ASSGWRRGDAYNEQF; v_call: TRBV7-9
cdr3_aa: ASSYSRGGPNTEAF; v_call: TRBV6-2/TRBV6-3
cdr3_aa: ASRQQGNSNQPQH; v_call: TRBV6-5
cdr3_aa: ASSLEVGLSSYNEQF; v_call: TRBV11-2
cdr3_aa: ASSPPGVLGGADTQY; v_call: TRBV18
cdr3_aa: ASSRSLDSLLHEKLF; v_call: TRBV11-2
cdr3_aa: AISVEHQGTGNSPLH; v_call: TRBV10-3
cdr3_aa: ASSFPFFKNEGTDTQY; v_call: TRBV7-9
cdr3_aa: ASSPGLARETQY; v_call: TRBV7-2
cdr3_aa: ASSLTGLGEKLF; v_call: TRBV5-5
cdr3_aa: ASSSRTGNYGYT; v_call: TRBV7-2
cdr3_aa: ASTYRENNEQF; v_call: TRBV3-1/TRBV3-2
cdr3_aa: ASSQDQGNYGYT; v_call: TRBV4-3
cdr3_aa: ASSEPGTGGVNGYT; v_call: TRBV25-1
cdr3_aa: ASSLPGVEGGYT; v_call: TRBV5-5
cdr3_aa: ASSPQQGAPTEAF; v_call: TRBV19
cdr3_aa: ASSFGQGTYNEQF; v_call: TRBV7-3
cdr3_aa: ASSLLQGASYGYT; v_call: TRBV5-8
cdr3_aa: ASRLLAGGPDEQF; v_call: TRBV2
cdr3_aa: AVGQGYNEQF; v_call: TRBV5-4
cdr3_aa: ASSRDRGFRTDTQY; v_call: TRBV4-3
cdr3_aa: ASSRSRYHYNEQF; v_call: TRBV27
cdr3_aa: ATPRCRRYNEQF; v_call: TRBV24-1
cdr3_aa: ASSSSGGLYNEQF; v_call: TRBV7-3
cdr3_aa: ASSLVGKRGGRWEQF; v_call: TRBV7-2
cdr3_aa: ASSVREANTGELF; v_call: TRBV2
cdr3_aa: ASSNDGQNYGYT; v_call: TRBV5-1
cdr3_aa: ASSQSSGTESTDTQY; v_call: TRBV23-1
cdr3_aa: ATRDLAF; v_call: TRBV24-1
cdr3_aa: ASSPGGSYNEQF; v_call: TRBV4-1